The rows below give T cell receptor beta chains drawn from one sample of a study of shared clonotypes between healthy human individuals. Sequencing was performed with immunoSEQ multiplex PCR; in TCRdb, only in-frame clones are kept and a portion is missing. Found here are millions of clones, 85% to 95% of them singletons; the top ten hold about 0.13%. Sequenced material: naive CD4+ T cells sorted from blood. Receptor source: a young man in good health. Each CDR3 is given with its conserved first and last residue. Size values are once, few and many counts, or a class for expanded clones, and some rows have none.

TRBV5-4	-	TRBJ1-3	CASSLVPASGNTIYF
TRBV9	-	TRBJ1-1	CASSAILTGQKGTEAFF
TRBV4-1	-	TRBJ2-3	CASSQPISGGGDTQYF
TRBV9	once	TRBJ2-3	CASSVLAGDPTDTQYF
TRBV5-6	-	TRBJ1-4	CASNRLTGAGNEKLFF
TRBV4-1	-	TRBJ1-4	CASSQAVAEKLFF
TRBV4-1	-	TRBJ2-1	CASSPRGYNEQFF
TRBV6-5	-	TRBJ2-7	CASSYESRAYEQYF
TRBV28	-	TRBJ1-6	CASSLGGGTGVYNSPLHF
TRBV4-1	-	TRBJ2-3	CASSRRPGLSPDTQYF
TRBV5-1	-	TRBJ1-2	CASSLVRDYGYTF
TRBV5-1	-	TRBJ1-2	CASSSQGSAYTF
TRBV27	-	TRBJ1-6	CASSLQGGRNSPLHF
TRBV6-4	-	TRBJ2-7	CASSGDVGRGEQYF
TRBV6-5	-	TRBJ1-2	CASRKDGVGYTF
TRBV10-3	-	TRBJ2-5	CAISSGAVETQYF
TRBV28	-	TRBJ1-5	CASTSPGEGLDQPQHF
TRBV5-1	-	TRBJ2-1	CASSLGWGNEQFF
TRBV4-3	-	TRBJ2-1	CASSQDSQGLAGYNEQFF
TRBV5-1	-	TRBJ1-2	CASSLDSVYGYTF
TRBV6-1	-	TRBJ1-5	CASSVTSSANQPQHF
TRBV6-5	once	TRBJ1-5	CASREVRGQPQHF
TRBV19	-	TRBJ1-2	CASSIDPGQGGYTF
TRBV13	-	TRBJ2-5	CASSSIPKRSGGETQYF
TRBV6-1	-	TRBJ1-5	CASREDLGNQPQHF
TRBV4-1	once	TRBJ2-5	CASSQDLLTSGTGSETQYF
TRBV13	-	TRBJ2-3	CASSFSSTDTQYF
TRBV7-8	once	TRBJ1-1	CASSLGGSGPWAEAFF
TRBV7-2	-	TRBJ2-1	CASSLPLGRTSYNEQFF
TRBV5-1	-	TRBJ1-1	CASSLARQGTEAFF